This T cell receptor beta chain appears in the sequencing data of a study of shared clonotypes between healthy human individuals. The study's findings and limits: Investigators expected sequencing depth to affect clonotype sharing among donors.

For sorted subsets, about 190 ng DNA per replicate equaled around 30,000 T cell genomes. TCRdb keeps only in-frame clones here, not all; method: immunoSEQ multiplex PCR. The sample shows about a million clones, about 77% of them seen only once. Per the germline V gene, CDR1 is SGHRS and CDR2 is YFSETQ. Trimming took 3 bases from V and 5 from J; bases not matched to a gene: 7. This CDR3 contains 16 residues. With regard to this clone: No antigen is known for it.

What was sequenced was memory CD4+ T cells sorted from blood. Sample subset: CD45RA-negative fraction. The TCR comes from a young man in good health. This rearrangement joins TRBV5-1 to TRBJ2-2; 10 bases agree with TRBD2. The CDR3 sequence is CASSSTLAGKTGELFF. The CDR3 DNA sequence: TGCGCCAGCAGCTCGACACTAGCGGGAAAAACCGGGGAGCTGTTTTTT.